This TCR beta chain was identified during a study of cytomegalovirus exposure and HLA in healthy donors. Study-level points and caveats: Earlier analysis found most TCR beta V segments productive about 87% or about 30% of the time. Sequencing artifact likely explains a cluster of highly shared sequence variants. The authors later linked a missense DCLRE1C variant to TCR beta V- and J-gene trimming.

PCR involved 60 Vbeta and 13 Jbeta primers. In the study's own analysis: A later analysis tallied 65 million to 85 million unique TCR beta chains, about 11 million of them shared. Using immunoSEQ multiplex PCR, the repertoire was profiled, and TCRdb retains in-frame clones only, with some absent. V and J calls and clone size follow that table, whereas D and trimming were derived from the DNA. Altogether 95,000 to 100,000 clones are present, approximately 76% being singletons, with the ten largest covering approximately 2%. As concerns this clone: Its cognate antigen is unknown.

This TCR came from a man aged 40-49 years in good health and CMV-seronegative. Sequencing input: PBMCs.

For the CDR3, the DNA is TGCGCCAGCACCTCGGGACAGAACTACGAGCAGTACTTC. Its translation: CASTSGQNYEQYF. J is TRBJ2-7 and V is TRBV10-2; 7 bases align to TRBD1. V lost 7 bases and J lost 3; bases outside the gene matches: 6. The germline V gene has CDR1 WSHSY and CDR2 SAAADI. This CDR3 is built from 13 residues.